This T cell receptor (beta chain) was recorded in a study of T cell responses to AZD1222 COVID-19 vaccine. Points from the study as a whole: There were repertoire samples only from the period after the peak T cell response. It should be noted that donors were predominantly white British and more often female, and clonal diversity was possibly underestimated.

The table came from immunoSEQ multiplex PCR; TCRdb's copy has only in-frame clones and leaves some out. Here the sample spans 150,000 to 160,000 clones, over 80% being singletons. Note on this clone: What it recognizes is unknown.

J gave up 6 bases and V 3 bases, and 13 bases lay outside the gene matches. Germline V lookup: CDR1 MNHEY, CDR2 SMNVEV (reference sequence). This CDR3 is built from 19 residues. Pooled samples include second doses given at about 4 or 12 weeks. Here the sequenced sample was peripheral blood, taken 28 days after the second AZD1222 dose. This chain links TRBV27 with TRBJ2-3; 15 nucleotides line up with TRBD2. The receptor's source is an adult who received the AZD1222 COVID-19 vaccine. The CDR3 loop is CASSFLGLAGGPLGDTQYF. CDR3 DNA sequence: TGTGCCAGCAGTTTCCTCGGACTAGCGGGAGGGCCTTTAGGGGATACGCAGTATTTT.